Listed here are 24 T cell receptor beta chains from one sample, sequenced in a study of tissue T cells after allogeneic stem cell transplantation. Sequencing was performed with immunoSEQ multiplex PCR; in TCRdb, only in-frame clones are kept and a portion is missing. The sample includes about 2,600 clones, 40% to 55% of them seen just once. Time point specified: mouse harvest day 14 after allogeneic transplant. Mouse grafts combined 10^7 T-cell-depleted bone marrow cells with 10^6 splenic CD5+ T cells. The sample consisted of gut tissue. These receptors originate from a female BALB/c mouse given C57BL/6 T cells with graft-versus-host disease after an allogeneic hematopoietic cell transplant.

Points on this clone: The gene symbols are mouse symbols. CDR3 protein: CASSAGQGDTQYF. The sequenced CDR3 bases are TGTGCCAGCAGTGCGGGACAGGGTGACACCCAGTAC. The chain uses TRBV26 and TRBJ2-5; TRBD1 aligns across 9 bases. The read finishes 1 residue shy of the CDR3 end, and the germline J gene is used to complete it. V lost 5 bases and J lost 6; bases outside the gene matches: 3. Germline CDR1 KGHPV, CDR2 FQNQEV (reference sequence). The CDR3 contains 13 residues.

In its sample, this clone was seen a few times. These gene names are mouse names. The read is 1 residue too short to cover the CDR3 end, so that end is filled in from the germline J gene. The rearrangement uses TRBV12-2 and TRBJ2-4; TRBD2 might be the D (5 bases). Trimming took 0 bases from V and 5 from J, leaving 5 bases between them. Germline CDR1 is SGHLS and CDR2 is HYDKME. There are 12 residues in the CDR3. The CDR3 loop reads CASSLWGNTLYF. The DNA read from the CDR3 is TGTGCCAGCTCTCTCTGGGGAAACACCTTGTAC.

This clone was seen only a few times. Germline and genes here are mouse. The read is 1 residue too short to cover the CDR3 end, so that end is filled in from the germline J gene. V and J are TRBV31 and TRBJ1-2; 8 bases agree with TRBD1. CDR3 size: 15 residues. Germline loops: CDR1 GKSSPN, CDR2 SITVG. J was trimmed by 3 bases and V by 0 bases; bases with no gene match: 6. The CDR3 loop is CAWSLIPGGDSDYTF. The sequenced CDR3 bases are TGTGCCTGGAGTCTAATTCCAGGGGGCGACTCCGACTACACC.

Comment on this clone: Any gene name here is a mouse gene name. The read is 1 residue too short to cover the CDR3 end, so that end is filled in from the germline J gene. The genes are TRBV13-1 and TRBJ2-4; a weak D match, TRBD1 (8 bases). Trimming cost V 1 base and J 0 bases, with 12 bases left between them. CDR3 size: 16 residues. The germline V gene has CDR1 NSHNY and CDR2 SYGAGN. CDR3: CASSDNRGGSQNTLYF. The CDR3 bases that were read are TGTGCCAGCAGTGATAACAGGGGGGGTAGTCAAAACACCTTGTAC.

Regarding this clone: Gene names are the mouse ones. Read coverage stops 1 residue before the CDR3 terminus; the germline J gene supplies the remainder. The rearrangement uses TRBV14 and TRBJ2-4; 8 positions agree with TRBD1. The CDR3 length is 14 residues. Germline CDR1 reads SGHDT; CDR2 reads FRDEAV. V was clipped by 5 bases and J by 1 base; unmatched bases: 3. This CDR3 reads CASSSTGGQNTLYF. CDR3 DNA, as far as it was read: TGTGCCAGCAGCTCGACAGGGGGTCAAAACACCTTGTAC.

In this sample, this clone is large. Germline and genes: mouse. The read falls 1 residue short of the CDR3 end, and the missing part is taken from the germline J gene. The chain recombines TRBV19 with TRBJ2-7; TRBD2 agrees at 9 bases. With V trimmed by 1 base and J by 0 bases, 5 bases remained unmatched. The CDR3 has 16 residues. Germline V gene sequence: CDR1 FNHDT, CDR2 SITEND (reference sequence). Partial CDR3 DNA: TGTGCCAGCAGTATACTGGGGGGGAGGAGCTCCTATGAACAGTAC. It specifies CASSILGGRSSYEQY. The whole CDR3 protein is CASSILGGRSSYEQYF.

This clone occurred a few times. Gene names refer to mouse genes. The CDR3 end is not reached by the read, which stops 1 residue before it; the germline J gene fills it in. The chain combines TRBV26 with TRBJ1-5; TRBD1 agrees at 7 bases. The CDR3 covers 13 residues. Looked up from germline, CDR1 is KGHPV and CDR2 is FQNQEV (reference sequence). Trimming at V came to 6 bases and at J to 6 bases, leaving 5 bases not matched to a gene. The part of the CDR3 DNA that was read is TGTGCCAGCAGATCCGGGACAGCCCAGGCTCCGCTT. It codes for CASRSGTAQAPL. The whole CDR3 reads CASRSGTAQAPLF.

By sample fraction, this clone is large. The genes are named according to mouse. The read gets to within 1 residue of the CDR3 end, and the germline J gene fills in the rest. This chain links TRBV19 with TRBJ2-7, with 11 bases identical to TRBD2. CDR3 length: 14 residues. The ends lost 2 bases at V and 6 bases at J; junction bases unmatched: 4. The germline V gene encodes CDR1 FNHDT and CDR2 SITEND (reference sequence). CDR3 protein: CASSIPGLGVEQYF. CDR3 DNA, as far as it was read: TGTGCCAGCAGTATCCCGGGACTGGGGGTTGAACAGTAC. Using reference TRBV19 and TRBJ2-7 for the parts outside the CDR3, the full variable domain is GGIITQTPKFLIGQEGQKLTLKCQQNFNHDTMYWYRQDSGKGLRLIYYSITENDLQKGDLSEGYDASREKKSSFSLTVTSAQKNEMAVFLCASSIPGLGVEQYFGPGTRLTVL.

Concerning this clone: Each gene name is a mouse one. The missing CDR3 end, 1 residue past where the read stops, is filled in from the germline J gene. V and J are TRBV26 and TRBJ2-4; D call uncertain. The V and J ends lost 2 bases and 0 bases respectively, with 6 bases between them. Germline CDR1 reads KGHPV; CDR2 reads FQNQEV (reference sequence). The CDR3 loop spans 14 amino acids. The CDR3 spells CASSLGSSQNTLYF. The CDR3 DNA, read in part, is TGTGCCAGCAGTCTGGGTTCTAGTCAAAACACCTTGTAC.

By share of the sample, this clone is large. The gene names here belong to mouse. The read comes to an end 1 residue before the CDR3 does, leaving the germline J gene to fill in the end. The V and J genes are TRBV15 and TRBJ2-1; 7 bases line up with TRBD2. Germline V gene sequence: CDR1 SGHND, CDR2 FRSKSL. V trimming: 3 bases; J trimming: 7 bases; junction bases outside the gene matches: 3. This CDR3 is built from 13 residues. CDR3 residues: CASSLGGRAEQFF. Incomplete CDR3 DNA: TGTGCCAGCAGTTTGGGGGGGAGGGCTGAGCAGTTC.

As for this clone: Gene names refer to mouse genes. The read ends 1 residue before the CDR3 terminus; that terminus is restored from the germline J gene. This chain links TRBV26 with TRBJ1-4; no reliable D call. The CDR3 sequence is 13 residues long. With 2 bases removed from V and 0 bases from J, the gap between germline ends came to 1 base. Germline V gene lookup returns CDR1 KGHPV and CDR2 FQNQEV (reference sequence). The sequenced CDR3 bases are TGTGCCAGCAGTCTGCTTTCCAACGAAAGATTATTT. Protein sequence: CASSLLSNERLF. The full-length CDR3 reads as CASSLLSNERLFF.

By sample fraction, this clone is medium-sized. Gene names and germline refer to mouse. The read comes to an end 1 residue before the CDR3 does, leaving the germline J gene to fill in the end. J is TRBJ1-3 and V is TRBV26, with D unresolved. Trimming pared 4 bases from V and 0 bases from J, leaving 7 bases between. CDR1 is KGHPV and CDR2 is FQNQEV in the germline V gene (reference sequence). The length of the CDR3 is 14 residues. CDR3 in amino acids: CASSPEVSGNTLYF. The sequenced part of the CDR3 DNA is TGTGCCAGCAGTCCTGAGGTTTCTGGAAATACGCTCTAT.

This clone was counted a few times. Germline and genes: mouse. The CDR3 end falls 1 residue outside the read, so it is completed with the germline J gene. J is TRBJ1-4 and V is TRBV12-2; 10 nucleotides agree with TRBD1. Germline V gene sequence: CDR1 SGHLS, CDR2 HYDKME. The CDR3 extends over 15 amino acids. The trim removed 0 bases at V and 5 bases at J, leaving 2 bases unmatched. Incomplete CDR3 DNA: TGTGCCAGCTCTCTCGAGGGACAGGGGAACGAAAGATTATTT. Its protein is CASSLEGQGNERLF. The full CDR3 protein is CASSLEGQGNERLFF.

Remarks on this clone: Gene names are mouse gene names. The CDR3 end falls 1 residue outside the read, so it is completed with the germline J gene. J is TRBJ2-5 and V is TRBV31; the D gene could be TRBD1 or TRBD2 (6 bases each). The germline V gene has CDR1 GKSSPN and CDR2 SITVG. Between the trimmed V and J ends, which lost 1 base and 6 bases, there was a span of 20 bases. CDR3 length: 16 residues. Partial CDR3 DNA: TGTGCCTGGAGTCCCGGACTGTGGGGGCCGCGGGACACCCAGTAC. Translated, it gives CAWSPGLWGPRDTQY. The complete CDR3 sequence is CAWSPGLWGPRDTQYF.

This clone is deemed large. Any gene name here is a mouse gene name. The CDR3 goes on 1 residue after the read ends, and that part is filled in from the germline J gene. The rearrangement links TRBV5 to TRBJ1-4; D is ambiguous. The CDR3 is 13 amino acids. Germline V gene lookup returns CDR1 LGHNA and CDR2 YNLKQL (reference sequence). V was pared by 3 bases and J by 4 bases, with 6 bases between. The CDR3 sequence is CASSHYVNERLFF. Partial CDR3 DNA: TGTGCCAGCAGCCACTACGTCAACGAAAGATTATTT.

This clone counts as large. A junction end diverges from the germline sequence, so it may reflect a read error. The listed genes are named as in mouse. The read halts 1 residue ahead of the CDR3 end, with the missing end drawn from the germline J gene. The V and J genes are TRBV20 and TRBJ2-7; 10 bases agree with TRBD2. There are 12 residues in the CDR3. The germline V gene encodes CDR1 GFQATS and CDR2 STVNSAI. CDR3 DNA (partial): TGTGGTGCGAGGGACTGGGGCTATGAACAGTAC. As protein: CGARDWGYEQY. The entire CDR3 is CGARDWGYEQYF.

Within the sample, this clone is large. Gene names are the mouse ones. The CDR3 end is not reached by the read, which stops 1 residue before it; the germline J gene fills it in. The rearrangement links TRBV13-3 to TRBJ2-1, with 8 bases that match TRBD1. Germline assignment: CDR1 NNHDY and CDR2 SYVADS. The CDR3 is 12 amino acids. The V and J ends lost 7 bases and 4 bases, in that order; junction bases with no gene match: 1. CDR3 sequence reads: CASRDRYAEQFF. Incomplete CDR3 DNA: TGTGCCAGCCGGGACAGGTATGCTGAGCAGTTC.

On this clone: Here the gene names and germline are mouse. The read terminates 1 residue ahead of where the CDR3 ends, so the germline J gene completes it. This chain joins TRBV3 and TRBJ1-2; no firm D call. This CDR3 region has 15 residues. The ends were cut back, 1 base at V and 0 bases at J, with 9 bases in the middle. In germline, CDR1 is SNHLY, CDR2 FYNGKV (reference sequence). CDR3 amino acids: CASSLVHRSNSDYTF. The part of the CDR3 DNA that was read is TGTGCCAGCAGCTTAGTCCACAGATCAAACTCCGACTACACC.

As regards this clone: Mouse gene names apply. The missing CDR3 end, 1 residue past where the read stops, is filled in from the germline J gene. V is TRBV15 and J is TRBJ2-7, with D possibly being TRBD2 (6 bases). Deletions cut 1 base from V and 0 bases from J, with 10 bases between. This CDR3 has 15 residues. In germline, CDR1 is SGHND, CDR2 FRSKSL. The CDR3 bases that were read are TGTGCCAGCAGTTTAGGGGGGGTCCGCTCCTATGAACAGTAC. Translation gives CASSLGGVRSYEQY. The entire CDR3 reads CASSLGGVRSYEQYF.

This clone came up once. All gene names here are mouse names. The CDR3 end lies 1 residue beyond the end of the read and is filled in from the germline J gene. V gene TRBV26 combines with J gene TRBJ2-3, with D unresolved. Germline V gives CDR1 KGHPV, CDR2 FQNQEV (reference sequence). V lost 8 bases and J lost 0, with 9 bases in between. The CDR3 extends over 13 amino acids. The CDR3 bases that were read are TGTGCCAGCGAGACTCTTAGTGCAGAAACGCTGTAT. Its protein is CASETLSAETLY. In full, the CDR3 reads CASETLSAETLYF.

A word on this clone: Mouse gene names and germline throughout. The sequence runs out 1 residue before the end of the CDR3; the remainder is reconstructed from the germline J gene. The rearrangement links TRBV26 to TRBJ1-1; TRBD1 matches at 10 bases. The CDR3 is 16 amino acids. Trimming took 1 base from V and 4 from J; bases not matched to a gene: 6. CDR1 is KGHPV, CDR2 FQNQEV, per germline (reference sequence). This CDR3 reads CASSLWDRGSGTEVFF. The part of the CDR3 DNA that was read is TGTGCCAGCAGTCTGTGGGACAGGGGATCGGGCACAGAAGTCTTC.

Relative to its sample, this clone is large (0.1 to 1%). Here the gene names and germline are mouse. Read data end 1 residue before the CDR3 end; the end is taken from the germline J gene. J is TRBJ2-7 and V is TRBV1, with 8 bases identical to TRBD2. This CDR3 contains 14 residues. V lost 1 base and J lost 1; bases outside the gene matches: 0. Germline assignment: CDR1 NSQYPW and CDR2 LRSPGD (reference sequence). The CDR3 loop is CTCSAVGGSYEQYF. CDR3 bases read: TGCACCTGCAGTGCAGTGGGGGGGTCCTATGAACAGTAC.

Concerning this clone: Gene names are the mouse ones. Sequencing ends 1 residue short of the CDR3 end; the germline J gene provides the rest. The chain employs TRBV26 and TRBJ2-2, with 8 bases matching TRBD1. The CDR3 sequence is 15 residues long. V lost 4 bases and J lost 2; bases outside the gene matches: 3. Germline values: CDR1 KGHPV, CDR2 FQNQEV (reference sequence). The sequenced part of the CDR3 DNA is TGTGCCAGCAGTCGACAGGGGCCCAACACCGGGCAGCTCTAC. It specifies CASSRQGPNTGQLY. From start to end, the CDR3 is CASSRQGPNTGQLYF.

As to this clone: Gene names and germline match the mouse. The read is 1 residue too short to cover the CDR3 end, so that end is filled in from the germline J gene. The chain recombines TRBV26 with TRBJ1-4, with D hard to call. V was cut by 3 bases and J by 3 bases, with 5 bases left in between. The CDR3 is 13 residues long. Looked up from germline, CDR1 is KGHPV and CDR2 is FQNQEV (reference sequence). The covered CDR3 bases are TGTGCCAGCAGTCTTCAAACCAACGAAAGATTATTT. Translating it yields CASSLQTNERLF. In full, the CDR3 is CASSLQTNERLFF.